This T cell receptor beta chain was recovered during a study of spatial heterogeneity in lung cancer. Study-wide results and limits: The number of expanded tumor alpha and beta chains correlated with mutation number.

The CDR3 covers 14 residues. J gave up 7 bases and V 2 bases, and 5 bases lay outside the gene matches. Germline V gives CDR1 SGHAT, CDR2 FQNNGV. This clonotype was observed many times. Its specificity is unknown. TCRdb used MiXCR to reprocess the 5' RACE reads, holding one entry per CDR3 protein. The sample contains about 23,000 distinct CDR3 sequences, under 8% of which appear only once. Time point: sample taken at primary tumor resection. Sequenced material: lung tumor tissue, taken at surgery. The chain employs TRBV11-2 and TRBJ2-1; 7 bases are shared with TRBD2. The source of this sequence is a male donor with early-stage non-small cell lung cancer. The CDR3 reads CASSLWASGNEQFF. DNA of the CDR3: TGTGCCAGCAGCTTATGGGCTAGCGGAAATGAGCAGTTCTTC.